This record covers a single T cell receptor (beta chain). The target antigen is unknown. CDR1 GTSNPN and CDR2 SVGIG come from the germline V gene (reference sequence). The CDR3 has 12 residues. The germline V and J ends were trimmed by 4 bases and 7 bases, with 14 bases remaining between them. Generated by immunoSEQ multiplex PCR, the TCRdb table keeps only in-frame clones and is missing some. The sample lists tens of thousands of clones; roughly nine tenths were seen once. The data were taken from a study of OX40 agonist ivuxolimab in advanced cancers. Study-wide context: At about 82% male, the cohort had a mean age of 60 years, ranging from roughly 20 to 85.

Study observations and caveats: Doses of 0.1 to 3.0 mg/kg were accompanied by clonal expansion of CD4+ and CD8+ blood T cells by week 6.

The origin of this receptor is an adult with an advanced solid tumor such as melanoma, head and neck, liver or kidney cancer. The chain uses TRBV30 and TRBJ2-7, with D perhaps matching TRBD1 (6 bases). This specimen was CD4+ or CD8+ T cells sorted from blood, taken in a trial of the OX40 agonist ivuxolimab. The CDR3 loop is CAWTLDSTEQYF. CDR3 in DNA: TGTGCCTGGACCCTGGACAGTACAGAGCAGTACTTC.